Below, 5 T cell receptor beta chains from the same sample are listed, as sequenced in a study of cytomegalovirus exposure and HLA in healthy donors. This PCR relied on a set of 60 Vbeta primers and 13 Jbeta primers. Libraries were prepared by immunoSEQ multiplex PCR; TCRdb keeps only in-frame clonotypes and omits some of them. The repertoire holds 100,000 or so clones, around 78% seen once, with approximately 2.4% in the top ten. Sequenced input: PBMCs. Source of these receptors: a middle-aged man in good health and CMV-seronegative.

The J gene is TRBJ1-4, the V gene TRBV19, with 8 positions matching TRBD1. The germline gives CDR1 LNHDA, CDR2 SQIVND (reference sequence). CDR3 length: 15 amino acids. J gave up 4 bases and V 5 bases, and 6 bases lay outside the gene matches. The CDR3 region has the DNA TGTGCCAGTAGTCCCCGGACAGGGTATAATGAAAAACTGTTTTTT. Translating gives CASSPRTGYNEKLFF.

The genes are TRBV10-2 and TRBJ1-1; D is ambiguous. V was shortened by 5 bases and J by 5 bases, with 15 bases between the two germline ends. CDR3 length: 14 residues. CDR1 and CDR2 from the germline V gene are WSHSY and SAAADI. The CDR3 nucleotides are TGCGCCAGCAGTTCCGTAAGATGGGAGACTGAAGCTTTCTTT. Translated, it gives CASSSVRWETEAFF.

This clone showed up just a few times. The rearrangement uses TRBV12-5 and TRBJ1-5, with D maybe TRBD1 (6 bases). V dropped 5 bases and J dropped 7 bases, with 21 bases sitting between them. Germline V gene data show CDR1 as LGHNT and CDR2 as FRNRAP. The CDR3 runs to 16 residues. The CDR3 DNA sequence: TGTGCTAGTGGTCCGGGCGCAGCACCACAGGGACAGCCCCAGCATTTT. It translates to CASGPGAAPQGQPQHF.

This clone was counted a few times. The genes are TRBV19 and TRBJ2-6; maybe TRBD1 (6 bases). V shed 4 bases and J shed 1 base, with 17 bases lying between them. Germline V lookup: CDR1 LNHDA, CDR2 SQIVND (reference sequence). This CDR3 region has 18 residues. This CDR3 reads CASSTTGPWGSGANVLTF. CDR3 DNA sequence: TGTGCCAGTAGTACAACAGGGCCTTGGGGATCTGGGGCCAACGTCCTGACTTTC.

V gene TRBV5-1 combines with J gene TRBJ2-1; 9 bases fit TRBD2. V shed 5 bases, J shed 7 bases, and the junction held 10 bases outside the gene matches. Germline V gene lookup returns CDR1 SGHRS and CDR2 YFSETQ. The length of the CDR3 is 15 residues. CDR3 region: CASRREGLQFNEQFF. DNA of the CDR3: TGCGCCAGCAGGCGGGAGGGACTTCAATTTAATGAGCAGTTCTTC.